Described below is a single T cell receptor beta chain sequence and its context. What it binds is unknown. The sample is drawn from a study of shared clonotypes between healthy human individuals. Clones were read by immunoSEQ multiplex PCR, and TCRdb kept only the in-frame ones, dropping some. Of about 2 million clones listed, 85% to 95% are singletons. All donors were Caucasian adults living in Nashville, Tennessee. The CD4+ fraction was divided into a CD45RA+ naive subset and a CD45RA-negative memory subset. Study-level findings and limits: The sole specimen, blood, was sampled, and tissue repertoires likely differ.

The sequenced sample was naive CD4+ T cells sorted from blood. Subset specified: CD45RA+ positively selected. This TCR derives from a man younger than 35 in good health.

The CDR3 loop reads CASGLVVDRESTEAFF. In nucleotides, the CDR3 is TGTGCTAGTGGTTTGGTGGTGGACAGGGAAAGTACTGAAGCTTTCTTT. This chain joins TRBV12-5 and TRBJ1-1; 8 bases agree with TRBD1. Germline lookup yields CDR1 LGHNT and CDR2 FRNRAP. This CDR3 spans 16 amino acids. The junction had 8 bases not matched to a gene; V was cut back by 0 bases and J by 5 bases.